The clone carrying this TCR beta chain has a count of ten or more. Antigen: not known. The cDNA came from 5'RACE with 10-nucleotide random UMIs. MiXCR, applied by TCRdb to the 5' RACE reads, yields one record per CDR3 protein. This table has some 38,000 distinct CDR3 sequences, 3.5% to 4% appearing once. The data were obtained in a study of neurological immune-mediated disorders. Study context: Of the approximately 35 patients who had multiple sclerosis, roughly 31 had the relapsing-remitting form and 3 had the secondary progressive form. Study outcomes and limitations: Multiple sclerosis was found to have the least TCR clonal expansion, below healthy controls, and HTLV-1-associated myelopathy the most.

The CDR3 consists of 13 residues. Germline V lookup: CDR1 ENHRY, CDR2 SYGVKD. V lost 9 bases to trimming and J lost 1 base, with 10 bases between them. The clonotype comes from a man under 40 with multiple sclerosis. Sequencing was performed on PBMCs. The V call is TRBV10-3, the J call TRBJ1-5; the D gene is possibly TRBD1 (6 bases). CDR3 bases: TGTGCCATACGAGGGGGAAGCAATCAGCCCCAGCATTTT. Encoded protein: CAIRGGSNQPQHF.